The rows below give T cell receptor beta chains drawn from one sample of a study of early T cells in non-severe SARS-CoV-2 infection. TCRdb used MiXCR to reprocess the 5' RACE reads, holding one entry per CDR3 protein. The profile shows 48,000 or so distinct CDR3 sequences, about 6% of them singletons. The source was whole blood, collected at baseline. These receptors all stem from an adult who was a healthcare worker with PCR-confirmed SARS-CoV-2 infection or an uninfected control (not recorded which). CDR3s include the opening cysteine and the closing phenylalanine or tryptophan. The D gene is left open where the match is weak. The size entry is marked missing in some rows and otherwise reads once, few, many or a size class.

J | size | V | D | CDR3 | DNA
TRBJ2-2 | . | TRBV29-1 | . | CSAIRGRATGELFF | TGCAGCGCTATCAGGGGGAGGGCCACCGGGGAGCTGTTTTTT
TRBJ1-6 | . | TRBV27 | . | CASSVREGGSPLHF | TGTGCCAGCAGCGTCAGGGAGGGAGGATCACCCCTCCACTTT
TRBJ1-5 | many | TRBV20-1 | . | CSARGGGAYSNQPQHF | TGCAGTGCTAGAGGAGGAGGAGCTTATAGCAATCAGCCCCAGCATTTT
TRBJ2-2 | . | TRBV5-4 | . | CASSLEGAYTGELFF | TGTGCCAGCAGCTTGGAGGGAGCGTACACCGGGGAGCTGTTTTTT
TRBJ2-2 | many | TRBV12-3/TRBV12-4 | . | CASSFQGPNGELFF | TGTGCCAGCAGTTTCCAGGGACCCAACGGGGAGCTGTTTTTT
TRBJ2-2 | few | TRBV7-2 | . | CASSSASWTGELFF | TGTGCCAGCAGCTCGGCCTCGTGGACCGGGGAGCTGTTTTTT
TRBJ2-1 | few | TRBV6-2/TRBV6-3 | TRBD2 | CASRKELAGVRYNEQFF | TGTGCCAGCCGGAAGGAGTTAGCGGGAGTTCGGTACAATGAGCAGTTCTTC
TRBJ1-5 | . | TRBV11-2 | TRBD1 | CASSSRLTGVPQHF | TGTGCCAGCAGCTCACGCCTGACAGGGGTTCCCCAGCATTTT
TRBJ2-7 | many | TRBV6-2/TRBV6-3 | TRBD2 | CASSYGTSGYEQYF | TGTGCCAGCAGTTACGGGACTAGCGGCTACGAGCAGTACTTC
TRBJ1-6 | few | TRBV21-1 | . | CARIMTASPLHF | TGTGCCAGGATTATGACGGCTTCACCCCTCCACTTT
TRBJ2-1 | many | TRBV7-2 | . | CAIGRGPDNEQFF | TGTGCCATCGGGAGAGGGCCGGACAATGAGCAGTTCTTC
TRBJ1-4 | . | TRBV5-1 | . | CASSFRGAANEKLFF | TGCGCCAGCAGCTTTCGGGGGGCGGCTAATGAAAAACTGTTTTTT
TRBJ2-2 | . | TRBV3-1 | . | CASSRLTGELFF | TGTGCCAGCAGCCGATTAACCGGGGAGCTGTTTTTT
TRBJ2-1 | many | TRBV6-5 | . | CASSYSSAGANNEQFF | TGTGCCAGCAGTTACTCGTCGGCAGGTGCCAACAATGAGCAGTTCTTC
TRBJ2-3 | few | TRBV29-1 | TRBD2 | CSVKAGAGPDTQYF | TGCAGCGTTAAAGCGGGAGCGGGTCCAGATACGCAGTATTTT
TRBJ2-4 | . | TRBV12-3/TRBV12-4 | . | CASSLGDWGNIQYF | TGTGCCAGCAGTTTAGGGGACTGGGGAAACATTCAGTACTTC
TRBJ1-5 | few | TRBV19 | TRBD1 | CASSITGGNQPQHF | TGTGCCAGTAGTATCACAGGGGGAAATCAGCCCCAGCATTTT
TRBJ2-1 | few | TRBV14 | . | CASSQDRYNEQFF | TGTGCCAGCAGCCAAGACAGGTACAATGAGCAGTTCTTC
TRBJ2-7 | many | TRBV12-3/TRBV12-4 | . | CASSQSREQYF | TGTGCCAGCAGTCAAAGCAGGGAGCAGTACTTC
TRBJ2-7 | . | TRBV4-1 | . | CASSQGREQYF | TGCGCCAGCAGCCAAGGGCGCGAGCAGTACTTC
TRBJ2-7 | few | TRBV5-6 | TRBD2 | CASSFSGRSGEQYF | TGTGCCAGCAGCTTTAGCGGGAGATCTGGCGAGCAGTACTTC
TRBJ1-1 | . | TRBV5-1 | . | CASSLDGAGTEAFF | TGCGCCAGCAGCTTGGACGGGGCTGGCACTGAAGCTTTCTTT
TRBJ1-1 | . | TRBV7-9 | TRBD1 | CASSLETGFMNTEAFF | TGTGCCAGCAGCTTAGAGACAGGGTTTATGAACACTGAAGCTTTCTTT
TRBJ1-4 | few | TRBV4-3 | . | CASSQDGPGLREKLFF | TGCGCCAGCAGCCAAGACGGTCCAGGTCTGCGTGAAAAACTGTTTTTT
TRBJ2-2 | . | TRBV6-5 | . | CASSYRVNTGELFF | TGTGCCAGCAGTTACAGGGTAAACACCGGGGAGCTGTTTTTT
TRBJ2-1 | many | TRBV20-1 | . | CSARDATGQFEQFF | TGCAGTGCTAGAGATGCCACCGGACAGTTTGAGCAGTTCTTC
TRBJ2-1 | many | TRBV7-9 | . | CASSFLQLASEQFF | TGTGCCAGCAGCTTTCTTCAGCTAGCGAGTGAGCAGTTCTTC
TRBJ2-4 | . | TRBV6-1 | . | CASSEAGTGIQYF | TGTGCCAGCAGTGAAGCGGGAACGGGTATTCAGTACTTC
TRBJ2-7 | many | TRBV6-6 | TRBD1 | CASNSGTGVSYEQYF | TGTGCCAGCAACTCCGGGACAGGGGTATCCTACGAGCAGTACTTC
TRBJ2-1 | . | TRBV24-1 | . | CATSDAETSGPTYNEQFF | TGTGCCACCAGTGATGCCGAAACGAGCGGGCCTACCTACAATGAGCAGTTCTTC
TRBJ1-5 | few | TRBV6-6 | . | CASSYGGDGNQPQHF | TGTGCCAGCAGTTACGGCGGGGACGGCAATCAGCCCCAGCATTTT
TRBJ2-1 | . | TRBV7-3 | TRBD2 | CASSLSGTSGGNEQFF | TGTGCCAGCAGCTTAAGCGGGACTAGCGGGGGCAATGAGCAGTTCTTC
TRBJ2-3 | . | TRBV5-1 | . | CASSFVGPGTQNRYF | .
TRBJ2-3 | few | TRBV6-2/TRBV6-3 | . | CASSYSETSTDTQYF | TGTGCCAGCAGTTACTCGGAGACTAGCACAGATACGCAGTATTTT
TRBJ2-5 | . | TRBV4-1 | . | CASSQVLREQETQYF | TGCGCCAGCAGCCAAGTCCTCCGGGAGCAAGAGACCCAGTACTTC
TRBJ2-1 | many | TRBV10-1 | . | CAPLGDTYNEQFF | TGCGCCCCTCTAGGGGATACCTACAATGAGCAGTTCTTC
TRBJ2-3 | few | TRBV5-1 | . | CASSFQDGTDTQYF | TGCGCCAGCAGCTTTCAGGACGGCACAGATACGCAGTATTTT
TRBJ2-1 | many | TRBV27 | . | CASKPGVGDNYNEQFF | TGTGCCAGCAAGCCTGGAGTGGGCGATAACTACAATGAGCAGTTCTTC
TRBJ2-7 | few | TRBV12-3/TRBV12-4 | TRBD2 | CASSLVAGGPYEQYF | TGTGCCAGCAGTTTAGTAGCGGGAGGGCCCTACGAGCAGTACTTC
TRBJ2-2 | many | TRBV7-2 | . | CASSPKRGDTGELFF | TGTGCCAGCAGCCCAAAAAGAGGGGACACCGGGGAGCTGTTTTTT
TRBJ1-5 | few | TRBV20-1 | TRBD1 | CSATVGTGVNQPQHF | TGCAGTGCCACAGTCGGGACAGGAGTCAATCAGCCCCAGCATTTT
TRBJ2-5 | many | TRBV15 | . | CATSADKQGGQETQYF | TGTGCCACCAGCGCCGACAAGCAGGGGGGACAAGAGACCCAGTACTTC
TRBJ2-5 | few | TRBV7-3 | . | CASSLTGLAGLGNQETQYF | TGTGCCAGCAGCTTAACTGGGCTAGCAGGCCTAGGGAACCAAGAGACCCAGTACTTC
TRBJ2-7 | . | TRBV25-1 | . | CASSPRGSSYEQYF | TGTGCCAGCAGCCCCCGGGGGAGCTCCTACGAGCAGTACTTC
TRBJ1-1 | . | TRBV5-1 | . | CASSLTKGRANTEAFF | TGCGCCAGCAGCTTGACAAAGGGCAGGGCCAACACTGAAGCTTTCTTT
TRBJ1-1 | many | TRBV28 | . | CASSLFIRAAAFF | TGTGCCAGCAGTTTATTTATAAGAGCGGCAGCTTTCTTT
TRBJ1-1 | few | TRBV10-3 | . | CAIKGPDLEAFF | TGTGCCATCAAGGGACCGGACTTAGAAGCTTTCTTT
TRBJ2-1 | many | TRBV18 | TRBD1 | CASSPSGGPEQFF | TGTGCCAGCTCACCTTCAGGGGGCCCTGAGCAGTTCTTC
TRBJ2-1 | many | TRBV27 | TRBD1 | CASSQFRTRIGQGWNEQFF | TGTGCCAGCAGTCAGTTTCGCACCCGAATAGGACAGGGATGGAATGAGCAGTTCTTC